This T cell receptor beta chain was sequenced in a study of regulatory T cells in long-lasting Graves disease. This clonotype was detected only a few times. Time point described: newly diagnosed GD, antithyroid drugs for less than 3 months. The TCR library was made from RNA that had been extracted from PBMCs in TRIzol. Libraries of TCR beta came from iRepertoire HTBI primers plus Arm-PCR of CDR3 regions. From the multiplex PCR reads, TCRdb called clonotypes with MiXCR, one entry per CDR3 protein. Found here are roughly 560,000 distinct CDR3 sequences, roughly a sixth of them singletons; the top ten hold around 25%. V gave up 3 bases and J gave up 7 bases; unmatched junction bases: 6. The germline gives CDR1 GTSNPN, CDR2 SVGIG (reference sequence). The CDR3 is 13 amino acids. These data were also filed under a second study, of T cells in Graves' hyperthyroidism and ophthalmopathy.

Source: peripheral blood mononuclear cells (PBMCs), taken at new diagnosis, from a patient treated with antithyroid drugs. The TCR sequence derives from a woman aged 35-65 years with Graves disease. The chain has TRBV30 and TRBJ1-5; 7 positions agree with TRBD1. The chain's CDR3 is CAWRQGTGQPQHF. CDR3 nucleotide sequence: TGTGCCTGGAGACAGGGGACCGGCCAGCCCCAGCATTTT.